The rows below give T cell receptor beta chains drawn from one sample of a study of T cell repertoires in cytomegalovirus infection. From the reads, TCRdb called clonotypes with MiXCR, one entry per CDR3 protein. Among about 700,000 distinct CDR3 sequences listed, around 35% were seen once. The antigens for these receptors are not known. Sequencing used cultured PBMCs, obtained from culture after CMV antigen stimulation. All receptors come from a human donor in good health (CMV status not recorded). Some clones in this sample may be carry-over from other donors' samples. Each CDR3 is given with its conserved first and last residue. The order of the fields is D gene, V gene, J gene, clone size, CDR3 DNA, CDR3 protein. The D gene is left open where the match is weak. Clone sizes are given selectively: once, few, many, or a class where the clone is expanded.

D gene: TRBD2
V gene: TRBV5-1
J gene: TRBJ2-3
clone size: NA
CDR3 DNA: TGCGCCAGCAGAGCCTTAGCGGGGCCCACAGATACGCAGTATTTT
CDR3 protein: CASRALAGPTDTQYF

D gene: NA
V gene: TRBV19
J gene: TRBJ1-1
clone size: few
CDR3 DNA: TGTGCCAGTAGCCCAACGGGCCAGAACACTGAAGCTTTCTTT
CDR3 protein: CASSPTGQNTEAFF

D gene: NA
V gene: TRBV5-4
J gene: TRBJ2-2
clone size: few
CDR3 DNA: TGTGCCAGCAACCCCGTGGGCACCGGGGAGCTGTTTTTT
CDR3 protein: CASNPVGTGELFF

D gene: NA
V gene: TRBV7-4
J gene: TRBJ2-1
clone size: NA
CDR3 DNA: TGTGCCATACCGAGGAAACTCGGCAATGAGCAGTTCTTC
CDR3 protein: CAIPRKLGNEQFF

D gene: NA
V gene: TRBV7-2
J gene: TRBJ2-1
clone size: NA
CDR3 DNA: TGTGCCAGCAGCTCCGGAGGGGTGGTCAATGAGCAGTTCTTC
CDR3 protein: CASSSGGVVNEQFF

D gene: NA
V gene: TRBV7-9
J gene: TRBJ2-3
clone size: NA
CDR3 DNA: TGTGCCAGCAGCTTGGCCTGGAGTAGCACAGATACGCAGTATTTT
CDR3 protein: CASSLAWSSTDTQYF

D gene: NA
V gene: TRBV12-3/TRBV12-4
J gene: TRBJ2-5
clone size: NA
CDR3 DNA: TGTGCCAGCAGTTCTCGGGCTCGGACCCAGTACTTC
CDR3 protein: CASSSRARTQYF

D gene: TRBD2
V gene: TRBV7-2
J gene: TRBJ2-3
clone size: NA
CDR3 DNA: TGTGCCAGCAGCTTAAAGGGCCTAGCGGGAGGGCCGGAGACAGATACGCAGTATTTT
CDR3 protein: CASSLKGLAGGPETDTQYF

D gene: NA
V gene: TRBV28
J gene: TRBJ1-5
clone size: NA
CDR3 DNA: TGTGCCAGCACCCAAGAGGGTCAGCCCCAGCATTTT
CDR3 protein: CASTQEGQPQHF

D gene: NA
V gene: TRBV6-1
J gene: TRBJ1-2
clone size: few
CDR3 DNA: TGTGCCAGCAGCTTTAAGCTGGGGACACACCAAGGCTACACCTTC
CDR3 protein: CASSFKLGTHQGYTF

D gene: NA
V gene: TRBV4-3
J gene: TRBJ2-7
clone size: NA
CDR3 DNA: TGCGCCAGCAGTGGGGGGAACTCCTACGAGCAGTACTTC
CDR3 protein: CASSGGNSYEQYF

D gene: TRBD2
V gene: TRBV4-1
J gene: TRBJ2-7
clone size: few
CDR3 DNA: TGCGCCAGCAGCCCAGCGGGGGGTAAAACCTACGAGCAGTACTTC
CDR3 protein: CASSPAGGKTYEQYF

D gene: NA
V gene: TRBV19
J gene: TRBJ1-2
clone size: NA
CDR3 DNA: TGTGCCAGTAGTATAGTAGGCAGAGGGAACTATGGCTACACCTTC
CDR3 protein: CASSIVGRGNYGYTF

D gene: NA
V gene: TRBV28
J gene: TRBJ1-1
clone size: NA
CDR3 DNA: TGTGCCAGCAGTTCCAATGACCGGGGCCCCGCTTTCTTT
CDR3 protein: CASSSNDRGPAFF

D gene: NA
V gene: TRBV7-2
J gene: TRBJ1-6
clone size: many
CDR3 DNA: TGTGCCAGCAGCACCCGATGGGGGGCTGATTCACCCCTCCACTTT
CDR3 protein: CASSTRWGADSPLHF

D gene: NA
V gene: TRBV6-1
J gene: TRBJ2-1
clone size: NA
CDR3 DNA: TGTGCCAGCAGGACGTCAACTAAGTTATTGATCTTC
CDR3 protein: CASRTSTKLLIF

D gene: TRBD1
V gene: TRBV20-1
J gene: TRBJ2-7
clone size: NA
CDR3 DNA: TGCAGTGCTAGCCGGGACAGGGATCACGAGCAGTACTTC
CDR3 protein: CSASRDRDHEQYF

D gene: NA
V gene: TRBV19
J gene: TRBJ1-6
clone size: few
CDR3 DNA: TGTGCCAGTAGTATCCCGACAGGCCCGAACTATAACCTCCACTTT
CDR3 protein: CASSIPTGPNYNLHF

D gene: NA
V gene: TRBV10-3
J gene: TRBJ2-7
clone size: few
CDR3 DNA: TGTGCCATCAGTGAGTATTACGAGCAGTACTTC
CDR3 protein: CAISEYYEQYF

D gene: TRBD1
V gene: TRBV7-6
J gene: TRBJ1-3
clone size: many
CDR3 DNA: TGTGCCAGCAGCCAATCGGACAGGGGACATGGAAACACCATATATTTT
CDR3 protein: CASSQSDRGHGNTIYF

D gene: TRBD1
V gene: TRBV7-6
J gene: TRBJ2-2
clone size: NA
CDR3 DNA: TGTGCCACCACGACAGGGGCTTTCCGAAAAGCGAACACCGGGGAGCTGTTTTTT
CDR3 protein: CATTTGAFRKANTGELFF

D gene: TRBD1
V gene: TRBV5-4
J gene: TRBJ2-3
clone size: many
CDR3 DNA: TGTGCCAGCAGCGGGACAGGTAGCACAGATACGCAGTATTTT
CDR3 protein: CASSGTGSTDTQYF

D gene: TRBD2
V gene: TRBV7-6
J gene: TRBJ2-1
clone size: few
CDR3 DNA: TGTGCCAGCAGCTTAGGGACTAGCTATTACAATGAGCAGTTCTTC
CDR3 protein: CASSLGTSYYNEQFF

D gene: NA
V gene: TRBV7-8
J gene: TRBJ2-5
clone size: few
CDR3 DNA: TGTGCCAGCAGCCCCGTGGAGGGAATCCGTTGGGAGACCCAGTACTTC
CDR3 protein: CASSPVEGIRWETQYF

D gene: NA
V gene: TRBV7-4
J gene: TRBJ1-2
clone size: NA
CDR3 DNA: TGTGCCAGCAGCTTAGTATGGGAGGGAGAGGCGAACTATGGCTACACCTTC
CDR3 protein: CASSLVWEGEANYGYTF

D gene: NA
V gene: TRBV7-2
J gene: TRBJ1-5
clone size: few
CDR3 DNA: TGTGCCAGCAGCTTAGAGAACAGGGAGTCACGGCATTTT
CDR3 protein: CASSLENRESRHF

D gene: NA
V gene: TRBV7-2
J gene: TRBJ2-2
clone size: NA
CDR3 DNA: TGTGCCAGCAGCTTTCGTTTTCTAACTACAGGCGGGGAGCTGTTTTTT
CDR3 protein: CASSFRFLTTGGELFF